This TCR beta chain was found in a study of shared clonotypes between healthy human individuals. Study-wide context: Three plates were used per donor for CD4 naive, three for CD4 memory, two for CD8 naive and one for CD8 memory. General observations from the study: How much donors shared clonotypes was expected to be affected by sequencing depth.

Template for every sorted-subset replicate PCR totaled 150 to 250 ng DNA, roughly 30,000 T cell genomes. The data were produced by immunoSEQ multiplex PCR, yet TCRdb's version contains in-frame clones alone and is incomplete. The repertoire holds about 980,000 clones, with approximately 80% as singletons. V lost 7 bases and J 0 bases, leaving 12 bases between the germline ends. The CDR3 has 15 residues. Germline values: CDR1 MNHEY, CDR2 SVGAGI. On this clone itself: Its specificity is not known.

Sequenced material: memory CD4+ T cells sorted from blood. Subset in this sample: CD45RA-negative fraction. This TCR came from a man between 18 and 29 years old in good health. The chain couples TRBV6-5 to TRBJ2-2, with D possibly TRBD2 on 5 matching bases. CDR3 nucleotides: TGTGCCAGCACCGGACTTGTCGCGAACACCGGGGAGCTGTTTTTT. Encoded protein: CASTGLVANTGELFF.